This T cell receptor beta chain is drawn from a study of T cells in Graves' hyperthyroidism and ophthalmopathy. Looking at the study overall: Peripheral blood was obtained at initial diagnosis, preceding any treatment. Study findings and constraints: Classification by a 13 V-J model distinguished ophthalmopathy from stable hyperthyroidism.

Germline V gene sequence: CDR1 SEHNR, CDR2 FQNEAQ (reference sequence). This CDR3 is built from 14 residues. With 5 bases removed from V and 7 bases from J, the gap between germline ends came to 17 bases. Uncontrolled infection, other autoimmune disease, pregnancy or lactation led to exclusion. The authors took PBMCs from roughly 10 ml fresh peripheral blood. This clonotype was recorded at least ten times. Its cognate antigen is unknown. Authors of the study amplified TCR beta CDR3 regions from RNA transcripts. The TCR CDR3 was amplified in a first-round RT-PCR using the HTBI primer set. One entry per CDR3 protein results from TCRdb running MiXCR on the multiplex PCR reads. This table holds about 420,000 distinct CDR3 sequences, approximately 14% found once.

Sequencing was performed on blood. The rearrangement links TRBV7-9 to TRBJ1-2; D remains unclear. The clonotype originates from a young woman with Graves' hyperthyroidism. The CDR3 sequence is CASSPTTSLFGYTF. The CDR3 region has the DNA TGTGCCAGCAGCCCCACGACCAGCTTGTTTGGCTACACCTTC. The variable domain in full, with the rest retrieved from reference TRBV7-9 and TRBJ1-2, is DTGVSQNPRHKITKRGQNVTFRCDPISEHNRLYWYRQTLGQGPEFLTYFQNEAQLEKSRLLSDRFSAERPKGSFSTLEIQRTEQGDSAMYLCASSPTTSLFGYTFGSGTRLTVV.